This T cell receptor beta chain was recovered during a study of T cells after yellow fever vaccination (dated by TCRdb to about 2019). Concerning the study at large: The SMART-Seq v4 Ultra Low Input RNA kit was used to prepare libraries from fractions with low cell numbers. Bulk PBMC replicates and cell subsets were isolated from blood drawn at multiple timepoints before and after both primary and secondary immunization. Two healthy male donors made up the cohort, one aged 18 to 30 years and the other aged 30 to 40 years. To follow T-cell clones before and after both primary and booster YFV17D yellow fever vaccination, bulk TCR alpha and beta repertoires underwent longitudinal sequencing. The research as a whole found: Because the study included only a couple of donors, the extent to which the findings can be generalized is limited. Computational filtering was needed because FACS-sorted repertoires could contain abundant contaminating clonotypes from the bulk population. The secondary T-cell response was weaker than the primary response but faster, peaking on day 5 instead of day 15. A small share of clonotypes occurred in both CD4 and CD8 compartments, likely arising from convergent recombination. After the booster, most clones that had expanded after primary vaccination were detected again (roughly 96% of CD4 and more than 80% of CD8), suggesting broad maintenance of memory.

CDR3 length: 13 amino acids, cysteine to phenylalanine. Only the CDR3 DNA is retained, 39 bases long and in frame from the first base. In the germline V gene, CDR1 corresponds to LGHNA and CDR2 to YNFKEQ. Trimming takes 8 bases from V and 4 bases from J, and the germline ends sit 15 bases apart. TCR cDNA was made using 5'RACE template switching, a step that added a universal primer site and unique molecular identifiers. Priming of cDNA synthesis was performed from both the TCR alpha and TCR beta constant segments. Library amplification involved two PCR steps, and the second step added sample barcodes and sequencing adapters. Sequencing of libraries was performed on Illumina HiSeq 2500 (2x100 bp) or NovaSeq (2x150 bp). The published analysis was carried out like this. Reads were demultiplexed and collapsed into UMI consensus sequences with MIGEC, and V(D)J alignment was performed with MiXCR. Clonotypes responding to the vaccine were identified with edgeR on replicate PBMC samples, with the criteria of FDR below 0.01 and a log2 fold change above 5 up to day 15. CD4 or CD8 identity was assigned to each bulk clonotype according to whether the clonotype was present at higher abundance in the sequenced CD4 repertoire or the sequenced CD8 repertoire. TCRdb took the public reads, trimmed them with fastp at Q25, ran MiXCR for clone calling and kept in-frame beta chains. Rows with a matching CDR3 protein are joined into one entry that keeps the most common DNA and genes. TCRdb, rather than the study authors, made the V and J calls. The sample data list over 300,000 distinct CDR3 sequences, and around 7.3% of these were observed just once. Roughly 19% of the sample lies in the top ten.

Comments on this clonotype: Its antigen is unknown. One base away there is no much larger clone; base qualities are not given.

What this sample's treatment or condition label stands for: live attenuated yellow fever vaccine strain. At every blood-draw timepoint, two biological replicates of bulk PBMCs were collected. A standard Ficoll-Paque protocol was used to isolate PBMCs from peripheral blood. TriZol was used to extract RNA from bulk PBMCs, CD4 and CD8 fractions, and dextramer-positive and dextramer-negative fractions. The rearranged chain carries TRBV4-2 and TRBJ2-7; the D gene assignment is ambiguous. Here the sequenced sample was PBMCs, taken roughly 47 days after the first yellow fever vaccination. The TCR sequence derives from a man in his late teens or twenties who received the YFV17D yellow fever vaccine. The CDR3 protein is CASSLGEEYEQYF. The DNA reads TGTGCCAGCTCCCTTGGGGAAGAATACGAGCAGTACTTC.